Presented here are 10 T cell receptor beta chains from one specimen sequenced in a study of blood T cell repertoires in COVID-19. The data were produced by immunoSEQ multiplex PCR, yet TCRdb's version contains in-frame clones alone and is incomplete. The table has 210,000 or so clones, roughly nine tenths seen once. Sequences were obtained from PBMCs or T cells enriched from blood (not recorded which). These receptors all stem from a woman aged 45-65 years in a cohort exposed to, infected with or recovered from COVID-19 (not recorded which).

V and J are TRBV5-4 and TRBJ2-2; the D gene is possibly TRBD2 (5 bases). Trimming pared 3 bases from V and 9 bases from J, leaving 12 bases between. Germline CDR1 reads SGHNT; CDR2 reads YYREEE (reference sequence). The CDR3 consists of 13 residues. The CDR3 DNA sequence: TGTGCCAGCAGCTGGACTGAAAACCGGGAGCTGTTTTTT. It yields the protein CASSWTENRELFF. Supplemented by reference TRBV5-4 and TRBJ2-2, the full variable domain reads ETGVTQSPTHLIKTRGQQVTLRCSSQSGHNTVSWYQQALGQGPQFIFQYYREEENGRGNFPPRFSGLQFPNYSSELNVNALELDDSALYLCASSWTENRELFFGEGSRLTVL.

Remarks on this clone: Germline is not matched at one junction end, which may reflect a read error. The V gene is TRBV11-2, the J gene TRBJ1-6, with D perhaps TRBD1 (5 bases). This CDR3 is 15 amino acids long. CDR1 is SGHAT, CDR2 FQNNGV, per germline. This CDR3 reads CASSIEQVRMSPLHF. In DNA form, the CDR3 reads TGTGCCAGCAGCATAGAACAGGTTAGGATGTCACCCCTCCACTTT.

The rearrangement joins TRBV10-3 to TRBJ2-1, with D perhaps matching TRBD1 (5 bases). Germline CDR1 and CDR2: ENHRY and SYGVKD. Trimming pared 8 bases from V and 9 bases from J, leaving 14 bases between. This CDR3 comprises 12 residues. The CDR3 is CAIHTQAGEQFF. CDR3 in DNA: TGTGCCATCCATACACAGGCAGGTGAGCAGTTCTTC.

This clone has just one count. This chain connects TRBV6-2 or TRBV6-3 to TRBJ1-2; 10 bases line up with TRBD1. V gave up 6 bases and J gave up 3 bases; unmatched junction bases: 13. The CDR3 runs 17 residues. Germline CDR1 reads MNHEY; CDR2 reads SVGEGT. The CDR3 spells CASSPFNGQGEDYGYTF. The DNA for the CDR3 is TGTGCCAGCAGCCCTTTCAACGGACAGGGGGAGGACTATGGCTACACCTTC.

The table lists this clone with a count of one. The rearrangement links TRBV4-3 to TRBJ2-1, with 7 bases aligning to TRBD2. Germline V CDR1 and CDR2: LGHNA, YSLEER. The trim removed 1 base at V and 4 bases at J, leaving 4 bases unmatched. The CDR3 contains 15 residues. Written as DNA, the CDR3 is TGCGCCAGCAGCCAAGCTGCGGGGGTATACAATGAGCAGTTCTTC. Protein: CASSQAAGVYNEQFF.

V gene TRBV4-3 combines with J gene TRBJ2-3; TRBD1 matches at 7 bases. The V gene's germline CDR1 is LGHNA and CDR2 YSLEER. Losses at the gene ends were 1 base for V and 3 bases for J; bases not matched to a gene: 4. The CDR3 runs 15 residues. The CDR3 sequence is CASSQVWDSTDTQYF. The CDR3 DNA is TGCGCCAGCAGCCAAGTATGGGACAGTACAGATACGCAGTATTTT.

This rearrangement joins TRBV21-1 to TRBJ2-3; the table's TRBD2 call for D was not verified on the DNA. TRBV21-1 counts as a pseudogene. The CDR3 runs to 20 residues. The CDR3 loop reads CASSNRDRGGHSGGAETQYF. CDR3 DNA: TGTGCCAGCAGCAACCGGGACAGGGGAGGCCATAGCGGGGGGGCCGAAACGCAGTATTTT.

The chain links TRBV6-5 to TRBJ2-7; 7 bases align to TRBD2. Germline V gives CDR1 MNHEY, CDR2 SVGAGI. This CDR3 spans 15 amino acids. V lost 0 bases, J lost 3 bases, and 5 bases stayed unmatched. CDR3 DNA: TGTGCCAGCAGTTACTCTTTCGGGGGGAACTACGAGCAGTACTTC. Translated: CASSYSFGGNYEQYF.

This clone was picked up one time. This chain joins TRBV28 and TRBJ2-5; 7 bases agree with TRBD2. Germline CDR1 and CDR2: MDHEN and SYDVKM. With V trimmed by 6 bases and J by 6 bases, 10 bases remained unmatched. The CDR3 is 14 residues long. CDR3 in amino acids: CASSTGTIMKTQYF. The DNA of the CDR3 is TGTGCCAGCAGCACTGGGACTATCATGAAGACCCAGTACTTC.

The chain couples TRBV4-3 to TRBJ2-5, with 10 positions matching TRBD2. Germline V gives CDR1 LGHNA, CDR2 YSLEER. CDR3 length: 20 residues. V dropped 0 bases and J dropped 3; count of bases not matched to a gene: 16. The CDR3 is CASSQEIVIAGGQNEETQYF. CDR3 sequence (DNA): TGCGCCAGCAGCCAAGAAATAGTCATAGCGGGGGGCCAAAATGAAGAGACCCAGTACTTC.